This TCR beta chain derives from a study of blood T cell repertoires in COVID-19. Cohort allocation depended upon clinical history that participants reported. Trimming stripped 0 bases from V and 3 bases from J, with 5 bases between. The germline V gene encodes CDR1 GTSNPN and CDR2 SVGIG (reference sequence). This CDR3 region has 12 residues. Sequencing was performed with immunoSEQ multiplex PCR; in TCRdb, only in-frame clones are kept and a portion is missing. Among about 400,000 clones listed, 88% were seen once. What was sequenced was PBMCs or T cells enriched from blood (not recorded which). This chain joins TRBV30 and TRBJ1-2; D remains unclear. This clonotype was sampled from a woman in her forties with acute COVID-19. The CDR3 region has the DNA TGTGCCTGGAGTGTAGAGGACTATGGCTACACCTTC. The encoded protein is CAWSVEDYGYTF.